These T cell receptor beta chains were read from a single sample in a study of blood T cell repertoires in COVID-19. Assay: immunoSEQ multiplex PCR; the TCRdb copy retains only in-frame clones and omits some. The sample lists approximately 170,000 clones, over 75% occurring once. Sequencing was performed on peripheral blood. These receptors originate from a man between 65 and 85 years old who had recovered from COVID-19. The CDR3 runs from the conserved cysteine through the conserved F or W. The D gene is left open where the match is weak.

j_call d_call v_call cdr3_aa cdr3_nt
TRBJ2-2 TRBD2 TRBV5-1 CASSPPRAGGGTGELFF TGCGCCAGCAGCCCCCCCAGAGCGGGAGGAGGGACCGGGGAGCTGTTTTTT
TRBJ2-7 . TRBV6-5 CASSSQILQGGREQYF TGTGCCAGCAGTTCTCAGATCCTACAGGGAGGGAGGGAGCAGTACTTC
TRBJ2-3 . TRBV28 CASLGPGTDTQYF TGTGCTTCCCTGGGGCCGGGCACAGATACGCAGTATTTT
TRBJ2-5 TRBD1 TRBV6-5 CASKRTGDETQYF TGTGCCAGCAAAAGGACAGGGGATGAGACCCAGTACTTC
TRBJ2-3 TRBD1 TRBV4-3 CASSSGGRGFTDTQYF TGCGCCAGCAGCTCAGGGGGAAGGGGGTTCACAGATACGCAGTATTTT
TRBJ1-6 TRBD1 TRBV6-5 CASKDRGAYNSPLHF TGTGCCAGCAAAGACAGGGGCGCCTATAATTCACCCCTCCACTTT
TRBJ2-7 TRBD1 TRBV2 CASTGTVRYEQYF TGTGCCAGCACCGGGACAGTTCGCTACGAGCAGTACTTC
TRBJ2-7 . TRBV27 CASSLSLPMAESSYEQYF TGTGCCAGCAGTTTATCTCTCCCAATGGCAGAAAGCTCCTACGAGCAGTACTTC
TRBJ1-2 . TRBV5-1 CASSPGGGSNSGYTF TGCGCCAGCAGCCCGGGTGGAGGATCCAATAGTGGCTACACCTTC
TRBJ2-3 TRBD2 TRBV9 CASSVAVSGSTDTQYF TGTGCCAGCAGCGTAGCTGTTAGCGGGAGCACAGATACGCAGTATTTT
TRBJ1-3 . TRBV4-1 CASSQEGGEGAGNTIYF TGCGCCAGCAGCCAAGAAGGGGGGGAGGGGGCTGGAAACACCATATATTTT